This is a list of T cell receptor beta chains from one sample in a study of blood T cell repertoires in COVID-19. Method: immunoSEQ multiplex PCR; TCRdb's copy keeps in-frame clones and lacks some. Of 150,000 to 200,000 clones listed, approximately 90% are singletons. Sample: peripheral blood. The source of these receptors is a man aged 65 to 85 with active or convalescent COVID-19. Each CDR3 is given with its conserved first and last residue. D genes are given only for firm matches. Not all rows give a size; the values are once, few, many and, for expanded clones, a class.

TRBD1	.	TRBV15	TRBJ1-2	CATSTGQYDGYTF	TGTGCCACCAGCACGGGACAGTACGATGGCTACACCTTC
.	.	TRBV6-5	TRBJ2-5	CASSYSTGEETQYF	TGTGCCAGCAGTTACTCGACGGGGGAAGAGACCCAGTACTTC
TRBD2	once	TRBV28	TRBJ2-4	CASSTSGRRVIQYF	TGTGCCAGCAGTACTAGCGGGAGAAGGGTCATTCAGTACTTC
.	.	TRBV7-9	TRBJ1-1	CASSLGGENTEAFF	TGTGCCAGCAGCTTAGGGGGGGAGAACACTGAAGCTTTCTTT
.	.	TRBV29-1	TRBJ2-1	CSADRNNEQFF	TGCAGCGCAGACAGGAACAATGAGCAGTTCTTC
.	.	TRBV28	TRBJ2-5	CASTSSALNQETQYF	TGTGCCAGCACCTCTAGCGCTCTGAACCAAGAGACCCAGTACTTC
.	.	TRBV7-9	TRBJ1-2	CASSLGRQVDGYTF	TGTGCCAGCAGCTTAGGCCGACAGGTAGATGGCTACACCTTC
.	.	TRBV6-6	TRBJ1-2	CASSLTGNSYGYTF	TGTGCCAGCAGTTTGACAGGAAACTCTTATGGCTACACCTTC
.	.	TRBV5-5	TRBJ1-4	CASSSAQWQEKLFF	TGTGCCAGCAGCTCAGCACAGTGGCAGGAAAAACTGTTTTTT
TRBD1	.	TRBV9	TRBJ1-1	CASSASDRVDTEAFF	TGTGCCAGCAGCGCCAGCGACAGGGTGGACACTGAAGCTTTCTTT
.	.	TRBV28	TRBJ2-2	CASSLSRLSGELFF	TGTGCCAGCAGTTTATCGCGTTTATCCGGGGAGCTGTTTTTT
.	.	TRBV11-3	TRBJ1-4	CASSLLNPKLFF	TGTGCCAGCAGCTTATTAAATCCCAAACTGTTTTTT
.	.	TRBV14	TRBJ2-3	CASSPQEHTQYF	TGTGCCAGCAGCCCCCAGGAACATACGCAGTATTTT
TRBD1	.	TRBV2	TRBJ1-1	CASGQGARGTEAFF	TGTGCCAGCGGACAGGGGGCGAGGGGCACTGAAGCTTTCTTT
.	.	TRBV29-1	TRBJ1-2	CSVAGANYGYTF	TGCAGCGTAGCGGGTGCCAACTATGGCTACACCTTC
.	.	TRBV5-1	TRBJ1-6	CASSIPGSLNSPLHF	TGCGCCAGCAGCATACCCGGGAGCCTTAATTCACCCCTCCACTTT
TRBD1	.	TRBV6-5	TRBJ1-1	CASVRDRLNTEAFF	TGTGCCAGCGTGAGGGACAGACTCAACACTGAAGCTTTCTTT
TRBD1	few	TRBV7-2	TRBJ2-5	CASSLQVDRGQTQYF	TGTGCCAGCAGCCTTCAGGTCGACAGGGGTCAGACCCAGTACTTC
TRBD1	.	TRBV6-1	TRBJ1-3	CASSDQGQANSGNTIYF	TGTGCCAGCAGTGACCAGGGACAGGCCAACTCTGGAAACACCATATATTTT
TRBD2	once	TRBV9	TRBJ2-7	CASSATSGGFYEQYF	TGTGCCAGCAGCGCCACTAGCGGGGGATTCTACGAGCAGTACTTC
TRBD1	.	TRBV12-3/TRBV12-4	TRBJ1-2	CASSPWDSYGYTF	TGTGCCAGCAGTCCCTGGGACAGCTATGGCTACACCTTC
.	.	TRBV7-2	TRBJ2-7	CASSEQTYEQYF	TGTGCCAGCAGCGAACAAACCTACGAGCAGTACTTC
.	.	TRBV6-2/TRBV6-3	TRBJ1-6	CASSYLGSSYNSPLHF	TGTGCCAGCAGTTACCTGGGGAGCTCCTATAATTCACCCCTCCACTTT
.	few	TRBV27	TRBJ1-5	CASSLFYNQPQHF	TGTGCCAGCAGTTTATTCTACAATCAGCCCCAGCATTTT
.	.	TRBV18	TRBJ2-7	CASSPERGTTYEQYF	TGTGCCAGCTCACCGGAAAGGGGGACTACCTACGAGCAGTACTTC
.	.	TRBV30	TRBJ1-2	CAWSASRGGHGYTF	TGTGCCTGGAGTGCATCCAGGGGCGGGCATGGCTACACCTTC
TRBD1	.	TRBV7-9	TRBJ1-2	CASSYRDRVPYGYTF	TGTGCCAGCAGCTACCGGGACAGGGTCCCCTATGGCTACACCTTC
TRBD1	.	TRBV7-9	TRBJ1-2	CASSFAGTGTYTF	TGTGCCAGCAGCTTCGCCGGGACAGGGACCTACACCTTC
.	.	TRBV19	TRBJ1-2	CASPTVNYGYTF	TGTGCCAGTCCTACAGTTAACTATGGCTACACCTTC
.	.	TRBV7-9	TRBJ2-7	CASSSAVRGYEQYF	TGTGCCAGCAGCTCGGCAGTCAGGGGATACGAGCAGTACTTC
TRBD2	.	TRBV28	TRBJ2-5	CASSWPARGGSETQYF	TGTGCCAGCAGTTGGCCCGCTCGGGGGGGTAGTGAGACCCAGTACTTC
.	.	TRBV5-1	TRBJ1-5	CASSLRQGSQPQHF	TGCGCCAGCAGCTTGCGGCAGGGGAGTCAGCCCCAGCATTTT
TRBD1	.	TRBV6-5	TRBJ2-1	CASRSGQGSNEQFF	TGTGCCAGCAGGTCCGGACAGGGTTCAAATGAGCAGTTCTTC
.	once	TRBV25-1	TRBJ2-7	CASRGAGSYEQYF	TGTGCCAGCAGGGGTGCGGGCTCCTACGAGCAGTACTTC
.	.	TRBV10-2	TRBJ2-7	CASREGAGIHEQYF	TGCGCCAGCAGGGAGGGGGCCGGTATCCACGAGCAGTACTTC
TRBD1	.	TRBV28	TRBJ2-7	CASRAGTGAYEDYEQYF	TGTGCCAGCAGGGCAGGGACAGGCGCTTACGAAGACTACGAGCAGTACTTC
.	.	TRBV3-1/TRBV3-2	TRBJ2-3	CASSQDHAPGTDTQYF	TGTGCCAGCAGCCAAGACCACGCCCCGGGCACAGATACGCAGTATTTT
TRBD1	.	TRBV27	TRBJ2-2	CASSLFRDRANLELFF	TGTGCCAGCAGTTTATTTCGGGACAGAGCAAACTTGGAGCTGTTTTTT
TRBD1	.	TRBV27	TRBJ1-6	CASSLAGTVNSPLHF	TGTGCCAGCAGTTTAGCTGGGACAGTGAATTCACCCCTCCACTTT
TRBD1	.	TRBV24-1	TRBJ1-4	CATSVNRGWEDEKLFF	TGTGCCACCAGTGTCAACAGGGGATGGGAGGATGAAAAACTGTTTTTT
.	.	TRBV5-1	TRBJ2-2	CASSFEGTGELFF	TGCGCCAGCAGCTTCGAGGGAACCGGGGAGCTGTTTTTT
.	.	TRBV18	TRBJ1-5	CASSPPGGNQPQHF	TGTGCCAGCTCACCACCGGGCGGGAATCAGCCCCAGCATTTT
TRBD2	.	TRBV29-1	TRBJ2-1	CSVWTSANNEQFF	TGCAGCGTGTGGACTAGCGCAAACAATGAGCAGTTCTTC
TRBD2	.	TRBV2	TRBJ2-5	CASRPDRGGDHETQYF	TGTGCCAGCAGACCGGACCGGGGGGGCGATCATGAGACCCAGTACTTC
.	.	TRBV3-1/TRBV3-2	TRBJ1-6	CASSRGGTGALHF	TGTGCCAGCAGCCGAGGGGGAACAGGCGCCCTCCACTTT
.	.	TRBV21-1	TRBJ1-3	CASSSLQGGRTGNTIYF	TGTGCCAGCAGCAGCCTACAGGGGGGGAGAACAGGAAACACCATATATTTT
TRBD1	.	TRBV28	TRBJ1-1	CASSPPGQGEGEAFF	TGTGCCAGCAGTCCCCCAGGACAGGGTGAGGGTGAAGCTTTCTTT
.	.	TRBV6-2/TRBV6-3	TRBJ2-3	CASSYSTHSTDTQYF	TGTGCCAGCAGTTACTCGACTCATAGCACAGATACGCAGTATTTT
TRBD1	.	TRBV10-3	TRBJ1-2	CAISEVAGGAGYGYTF	TGTGCCATCAGTGAGGTTGCAGGGGGCGCGGGCTATGGCTACACCTTC
.	.	TRBV5-6	TRBJ1-1	CASSFLLTGSGGNTEAFF	TGTGCCAGCAGCTTTCTATTAACAGGGAGTGGTGGGAACACTGAAGCTTTCTTT
.	.	TRBV21-1	TRBJ2-1	CASSKLTPARGRREQFF	TGTGCCAGCAGCAAACTAACCCCCGCGCGAGGGCGGCGCGAGCAGTTCTTC
.	.	TRBV18	TRBJ2-1	CASSPSRKNYSYNEQFF	TGTGCCAGCTCACCATCTCGGAAGAACTATTCCTACAATGAGCAGTTCTTC